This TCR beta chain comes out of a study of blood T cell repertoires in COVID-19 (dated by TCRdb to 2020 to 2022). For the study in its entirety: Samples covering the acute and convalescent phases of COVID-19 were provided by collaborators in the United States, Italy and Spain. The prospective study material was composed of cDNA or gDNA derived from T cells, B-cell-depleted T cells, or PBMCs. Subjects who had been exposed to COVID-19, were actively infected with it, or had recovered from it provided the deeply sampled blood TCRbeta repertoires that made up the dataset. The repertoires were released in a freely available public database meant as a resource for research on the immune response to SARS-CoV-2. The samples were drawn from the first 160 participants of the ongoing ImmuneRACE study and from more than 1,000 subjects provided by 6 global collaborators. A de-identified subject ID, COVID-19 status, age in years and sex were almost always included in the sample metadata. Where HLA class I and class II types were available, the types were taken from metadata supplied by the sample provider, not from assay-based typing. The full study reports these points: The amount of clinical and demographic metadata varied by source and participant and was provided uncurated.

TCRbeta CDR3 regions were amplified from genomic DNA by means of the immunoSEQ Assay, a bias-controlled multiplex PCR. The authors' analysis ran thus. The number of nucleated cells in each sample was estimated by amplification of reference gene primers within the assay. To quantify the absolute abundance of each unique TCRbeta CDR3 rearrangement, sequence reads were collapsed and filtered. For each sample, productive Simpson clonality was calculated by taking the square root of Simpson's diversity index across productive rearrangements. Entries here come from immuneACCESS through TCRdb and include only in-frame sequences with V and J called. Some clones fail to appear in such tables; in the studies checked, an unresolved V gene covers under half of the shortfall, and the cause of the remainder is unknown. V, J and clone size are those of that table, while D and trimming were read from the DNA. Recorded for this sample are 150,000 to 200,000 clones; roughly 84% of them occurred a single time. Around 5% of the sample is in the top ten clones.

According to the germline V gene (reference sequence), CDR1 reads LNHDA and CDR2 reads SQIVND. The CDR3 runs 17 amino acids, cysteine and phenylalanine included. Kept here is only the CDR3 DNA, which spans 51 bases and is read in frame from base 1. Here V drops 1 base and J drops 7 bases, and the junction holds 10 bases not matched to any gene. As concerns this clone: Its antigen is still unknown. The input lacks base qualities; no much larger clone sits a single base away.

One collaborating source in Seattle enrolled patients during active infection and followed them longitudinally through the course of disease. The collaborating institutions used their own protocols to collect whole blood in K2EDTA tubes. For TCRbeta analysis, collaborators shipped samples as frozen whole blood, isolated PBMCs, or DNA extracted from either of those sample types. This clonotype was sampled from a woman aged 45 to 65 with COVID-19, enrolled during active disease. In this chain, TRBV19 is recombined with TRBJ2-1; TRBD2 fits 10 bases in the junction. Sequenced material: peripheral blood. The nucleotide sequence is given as TGTGCCAGTAGTATAGGTATTGGGACTAGCGAGCTTAATGAGCAGTTCTTC. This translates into CASSIGIGTSELNEQFF.